These T cell receptor beta chains were read from a single sample in a study of blood T cell repertoires in COVID-19. Some clones are missing from TCRdb's copy, which holds only in-frame ones; the method was immunoSEQ multiplex PCR. The table lists roughly 230,000 clones, approximately 80% of them singletons. Sample: peripheral blood. These receptor sequences come from a woman aged 45 to 65 with acute or convalescent COVID-19. CDR3s include the opening cysteine and the closing phenylalanine or tryptophan. Each record gives: CDR3 length, J gene, D gene, V gene, clone size, CDR3 protein, CDR3 DNA. D genes are given only for firm matches. The size of a clone is reported for some rows only, either as once, few or many, or as a class for expanded clones.

14	TRBJ2-7	TRBD1	TRBV30	NA	CAWSVGQGVHEQYF	TGTGCCTGGAGTGTGGGACAGGGGGTCCACGAGCAGTACTTC
16	TRBJ2-3	TRBD1	TRBV18	NA	CASSTRGDRGTDTQYF	TGTGCCAGCTCAACCAGGGGCGACAGGGGCACAGATACGCAGTATTTT
12	TRBJ2-3	TRBD2	TRBV18	NA	CASSPDAGAQYF	TGTGCCAGCTCACCTGACGCGGGGGCGCAGTATTTT
11	TRBJ1-2	NA	TRBV7-6	once	CASSLIQGYTF	TGTGCCAGCAGCTTAATTCAGGGCTACACCTTC
15	TRBJ2-6	TRBD1	TRBV2	NA	CASRTGVTGANVLTF	TGTGCCAGCAGGACAGGGGTAACTGGGGCCAACGTCCTGACTTTC
14	TRBJ1-2	TRBD1	TRBV28	NA	CASSQGALNYGYTF	TGTGCCAGCAGCCAGGGGGCGCTTAACTATGGCTACACCTTC
13	TRBJ1-5	NA	TRBV30	few	CAWSVAGNQPQHF	TGTGCCTGGAGTGTGGCAGGGAATCAGCCCCAGCATTTT
12	TRBJ1-1	NA	TRBV12-3/TRBV12-4	once	CATSRVFTEAFF	TGTGCCACTTCGAGGGTTTTCACTGAAGCTTTCTTT
16	TRBJ1-2	TRBD1	TRBV5-1	few	CASSFLGQGNNYGYTF	TGCGCCAGCAGCTTCTTAGGACAGGGAAATAACTATGGCTACACCTTC
16	TRBJ1-3	NA	TRBV24-1	NA	CATSDSSGTAGNTIYF	TGTGCCACCAGTGATTCGTCCGGCACAGCTGGAAACACCATATATTTT
17	TRBJ1-6	NA	TRBV5-1	once	CASSLDEAGSYNSPLHF	TGCGCCAGCAGCTTGGACGAAGCGGGCTCCTATAATTCACCCCTCCACTTT
15	TRBJ1-3	NA	TRBV28	NA	CASSSSQGSGNTIYF	TGTGCCAGCAGTTCTTCACAGGGTAGTGGAAACACCATATATTTT
14	TRBJ2-1	TRBD1	TRBV6-5	NA	CASSRTGSYNEQFF	TGTGCCAGCAGTCGGACAGGGTCCTACAATGAGCAGTTCTTC
16	TRBJ1-3	TRBD1	TRBV7-6	NA	CASSLGQGAAGNTIYF	TGTGCCAGCAGCTTAGGACAGGGGGCCGCTGGAAACACCATATATTTT
13	TRBJ2-7	NA	TRBV3-1/TRBV3-2	NA	CASSSLAFYEQYF	TGTGCCAGCAGCTCCTTAGCCTTCTACGAGCAGTACTTC
11	TRBJ2-7	NA	TRBV27	NA	CASSRGGEQYF	TGTGCCAGCAGCAGGGGTGGGGAGCAGTACTTC
15	TRBJ2-1	TRBD2	TRBV9	NA	CASSPQRGGIYEQFF	TGTGCCAGCAGCCCTCAGCGGGGGGGCATCTATGAGCAGTTCTTC
14	TRBJ2-7	NA	TRBV28	NA	CASSLDREGYEQYF	TGTGCCAGCAGCCTGGACAGGGAGGGTTACGAGCAGTACTTC
18	TRBJ1-3	NA	TRBV19	NA	CASRTIGDRRSSGNTIYF	TGTGCCAGTAGAACTATAGGTGACAGGCGAAGCTCTGGAAACACCATATATTTT
15	TRBJ1-6	NA	TRBV4-2	NA	CASSQDPGYNSPLHF	TGTGCCAGCAGCCAAGATCCCGGGTATAATTCACCCCTCCACTTT
16	TRBJ2-2	TRBD1	TRBV3-1/TRBV3-2	NA	CASSPRTGGPSGELFF	TGTGCCAGCAGCCCGAGGACAGGGGGACCATCCGGGGAGCTGTTTTTT
16	TRBJ2-2	NA	TRBV3-1/TRBV3-2	few	CASSRDPGRDTGELFF	TGTGCCAGCAGCCGTGATCCAGGCAGGGACACCGGGGAGCTGTTTTTT
12	TRBJ1-6	NA	TRBV19	NA	CATSFLNSPLHF	TGTGCCACCTCGTTTCTTAATTCACCCCTCCACTTT
18	TRBJ2-7	TRBD2	TRBV29-1	NA	CSVEDNLAGGVGPYEQYF	TGCAGCGTTGAAGATAATCTAGCGGGAGGCGTCGGGCCCTACGAGCAGTACTTC
15	TRBJ1-2	TRBD1	TRBV5-8	NA	CASSLRGQSNYGYTF	TGTGCCAGCAGCCTGAGGGGACAGAGTAACTATGGCTACACCTTC
14	TRBJ2-2	NA	TRBV28	NA	CASSLGAGAGELFF	TGTGCCAGCAGCTTAGGTGCAGGGGCCGGGGAGCTGTTTTTT
16	TRBJ2-3	NA	TRBV6-2/TRBV6-3	NA	CASSTWGWGGTDTQYF	TGTGCCAGCAGTACGTGGGGATGGGGGGGCACAGATACGCAGTATTTT
15	TRBJ1-6	NA	TRBV27	NA	CASSSLSSYNSPLHF	TGTGCCAGCAGTTCGTTGAGCTCCTATAATTCACCCCTCCACTTT
12	TRBJ2-7	TRBD1	TRBV27	medium-sized	CAAGQDHYEQYF	TGTGCCGCGGGACAGGACCATTACGAGCAGTACTTC
13	TRBJ2-7	NA	TRBV5-4	NA	CASRSTGSWEQYF	TGTGCCAGCCGATCGACAGGTTCGTGGGAGCAGTACTTC
13	TRBJ1-2	NA	TRBV14	NA	CASSQFRGYGYTF	TGTGCCAGCAGCCAGTTCCGGGGCTATGGCTACACCTTC
14	TRBJ1-4	NA	TRBV5-1	NA	CASSLASTNEKLFF	TGCGCCAGCAGCTTGGCGTCAACTAATGAAAAACTGTTTTTT
15	TRBJ1-1	TRBD1	TRBV25-1	few	CASSELDRGLTEAFF	TGTGCCAGCAGTGAATTGGACAGGGGGCTGACTGAAGCTTTCTTT
17	TRBJ2-3	TRBD1	TRBV11-3	NA	CASSLATGQGAADTQYF	TGTGCCAGCAGCTTGGCTACGGGACAGGGGGCGGCAGATACGCAGTATTTT
12	TRBJ2-2	NA	TRBV30	NA	CAHHRGSGELFF	TGTGCCCACCACCGGGGGTCCGGGGAGCTGTTTTTT
15	TRBJ1-2	NA	TRBV6-1	NA	CASSESRQGGSGYTF	TGTGCCAGCAGTGAAAGTAGGCAGGGAGGTAGTGGCTACACCTTC
13	TRBJ1-2	NA	TRBV12-3/TRBV12-4	NA	CASSFSQGYGYTF	TGTGCCAGCAGTTTTTCTCAGGGCTATGGCTACACCTTC
17	TRBJ1-3	NA	TRBV3-1/TRBV3-2	NA	CASSQDIGGTSGNTIYF	TGTGCCAGCAGCCAAGATATTGGCGGCACCTCTGGAAACACCATATATTTT
15	TRBJ1-4	NA	TRBV28	NA	CASSLIRARGEKLFF	TGTGCCAGCAGTTTGATAAGGGCCCGGGGTGAAAAACTGTTTTTT
15	TRBJ2-3	NA	TRBV7-2	NA	CASSLVFSSTDTQYF	TGTGCCAGCAGCTTAGTATTTTCTAGCACAGATACGCAGTATTTT
15	TRBJ2-5	NA	TRBV30	NA	CAWSGRGGPVETQYF	TGTGCCTGGAGTGGTAGGGGGGGGCCTGTAGAGACCCAGTACTTC
14	TRBJ2-7	TRBD1	TRBV5-5	NA	CASSWGQGETEQYF	TGTGCCAGCAGCTGGGGACAGGGGGAGACCGAGCAGTACTTC